The clone carrying this T cell receptor beta chain has a count of ten or more. Its antigen remains unidentified. The data originate from a study of T cells after yellow fever vaccination. Overall study: Preparation of the low-cell-number fractions used SMART-Seq v4 Ultra Low Input.

Trimming took off 4 bases at V and 2 bases at J, with 2 bases between the two ends. CDR3 length: 11 residues. Germline V gives CDR1 MNHNY, CDR2 SVGAGI (reference sequence). The study's findings and limits: Though it reached lower strength, the secondary response hit its peak faster, day 5 versus 15.

TCRdb re-called the 5' RACE reads through MiXCR, storing one row per CDR3 protein. The sample carries about 400,000 distinct CDR3 sequences, 6.2% recorded once. This chain joins TRBV6-6 and TRBJ2-5; D call uncertain. The TCR comes from a man aged 25 to 40 who received the YFV17D yellow fever vaccine. Sequencing used PBMCs, obtained 5 days after the yellow fever booster vaccination. The CDR3 is CASSWQETQYF. In DNA form, the CDR3 reads TGTGCCAGCAGTTGGCAAGAGACCCAGTACTTC.